These 27 T cell receptor beta chains were sequenced from one sample in a study of OX40 agonist ivuxolimab in advanced cancers. TCRdb's table, derived via immunoSEQ multiplex PCR, lists solely in-frame clones and lacks some. This table holds some 98,000 clones, roughly 91% found once. Sequenced material: CD4+ or CD8+ T cells sorted from blood, taken in a trial of the OX40 agonist ivuxolimab. These receptors came from an adult with an advanced solid tumor such as melanoma, head and neck, liver or kidney cancer.

V usage is TRBV11-2 and J usage is TRBJ2-5; no reliable D call. V was clipped by 4 bases and J by 5 bases, with 17 bases between them. The CDR3 sequence is 15 residues long. Per germline, CDR1 SGHAT and CDR2 FQNNGV. The CDR3 is CASSYPMRTGETQYF. The CDR3, as DNA: TGTGCCAGCAGCTACCCGATGAGGACCGGGGAGACCCAGTACTTC.

The V and J genes are TRBV18 and TRBJ1-5; TRBD1 matches 7 bases. Losses at the gene ends were 3 bases for V and 3 bases for J; bases not matched to a gene: 5. The germline gives CDR1 KGHSH, CDR2 LQKENI. The CDR3 has 15 residues. The DNA of the CDR3 is TGTGCCAGCTCACCGTCGGACAGGTCCAATCAGCCCCAGCATTTT. It encodes CASSPSDRSNQPQHF.

This sequence joins TRBV19 and TRBJ1-5; weak D call: TRBD1 (5 bases). Germline-derived CDR1 and CDR2 are LNHDA and SQIVND (reference sequence). CDR3 length equals 14 residues. Trimming removed 3 bases from V and 6 bases from J, with 12 bases in between. As DNA, the CDR3 is TGTGCCAGTAGTATCGGGTCGGGGGGTCAGCCCCAGCATTTT. This encodes CASSIGSGGQPQHF.

This chain joins TRBV7-6 and TRBJ2-7; D gene uncertain. The CDR3 is 14 residues long. Germline CDR1 SGHVS, CDR2 FNYEAQ. V dropped 1 base and J dropped 4 bases, with 11 bases sitting between them. The CDR3, as DNA: TGTGCCAGCAGCTTAGATGAGGTTATGTACGAGCAGTACTTC. Its translation is CASSLDEVMYEQYF.

This clone was counted many times. The chain couples TRBV20-1 to TRBJ1-2; no clear D gene. The CDR3 totals 11 residues. Germline V lookup: CDR1 DFQATT, CDR2 SNEGSKA (reference sequence). V lost 5 bases and J lost 4, with 8 bases in between. CDR3 residues: CSAGIPYGYTF. In DNA, the CDR3 is TGCAGTGCTGGGATTCCCTATGGCTACACCTTC.

The CDR3 DNA reads TGCGCCAGCAGCTCCGCCGGGGTTAAGGGAAACACCATATATTTT. It yields the protein CASSSAGVKGNTIYF. The chain employs TRBV5-1 and TRBJ1-3; D not resolved. The CDR3 is 15 residues long. With 3 bases removed from V and 4 bases from J, the gap between germline ends came to 14 bases. Germline V gene sequence: CDR1 SGHRS, CDR2 YFSETQ.

V gene TRBV7-8 combines with J gene TRBJ1-1; 8 bases fit TRBD1. The CDR3 consists of 14 residues. With 3 bases clipped from V and 2 bases from J, the junction kept 2 bases outside the gene matches. Germline V gene sequence: CDR1 SGHVS, CDR2 FQNEAQ. CDR3 sequence reads: CASSFGTGNTEAFF. CDR3 bases: TGTGCCAGCAGCTTTGGGACAGGAAACACTGAAGCTTTCTTT.

This sequence joins TRBV7-8 and TRBJ1-1, with D perhaps matching TRBD1 (5 bases). Germline CDR1 SGHVS, CDR2 FQNEAQ. V gave up 2 bases and J gave up 5 bases, with 15 bases separating them. The CDR3 spans 15 residues. This chain's CDR3 is CASSLIAGPGTEAFF. The CDR3 nucleotides read TGTGCCAGCAGCTTAATTGCGGGACCGGGAACTGAAGCTTTCTTT.

This clone turned up a few times. The genes are TRBV5-1 and TRBJ2-3; D gene unclear. There are 15 residues in the CDR3. Germline CDR1 and CDR2: SGHRS and YFSETQ. V lost 4 bases, J lost 1 base, and 13 bases lay in between. The chain's CDR3 is CASSREDGRTDTQYF. CDR3 in DNA: TGCGCCAGCAGCCGAGAGGACGGACGCACAGATACGCAGTATTTT.

V gene TRBV5-1 combines with J gene TRBJ1-1, with D maybe TRBD1 (5 bases). This CDR3 has 15 residues. CDR1 and CDR2 (germline): SGHRS, YFSETQ. The ends were cut back, 4 bases at V and 6 bases at J, with 19 bases in the middle. The CDR3 protein is CASSRLGPPGAEAFF. The CDR3 region has the DNA TGCGCCAGCAGCCGGCTGGGACCCCCGGGGGCTGAAGCTTTCTTT.

This chain links TRBV29-1 with TRBJ1-2, with a tentative D call TRBD1 (5 bases). This CDR3 has 11 residues. Germline V CDR1 and CDR2: SQVTM, ANQGSEA. In nucleotides, the CDR3 is TGCAGTGGCTGGGGGAACTATGGCTACACCTTC. It yields the protein CSGWGNYGYTF. Full variable domain (missing parts from reference TRBV29-1 and TRBJ1-2): SAVISQKPSRDICQRGTSLTIQCQVDSQVTMMFWYRQQPGQSLTLIATANQGSEATYESGFVIDKFPISRPNLTFSTLTVSNMSPEDSSIYLCSGWGNYGYTFGSGTRLTVV.

V usage is TRBV6-1 and J usage is TRBJ2-2, with 8 bases lining up with TRBD2. Germline V gene lookup returns CDR1 MNHNS and CDR2 SASEGT. V trimming: 4 bases; J trimming: 7 bases; junction bases outside the gene matches: 8. This CDR3 comprises 15 residues. The DNA of the CDR3 is TGTGCCAGCAGTGGACCAGCGGGGGCACACGGGGAGCTGTTTTTT. Encoded protein: CASSGPAGAHGELFF.

The table lists this clone with a few counts. This chain joins TRBV6-1 and TRBJ1-6, with 8 bases that match TRBD1. The CDR3 consists of 17 residues. Germline V gene data show CDR1 as MNHNS and CDR2 as SASEGT. Trimming removed 4 bases from V and 0 bases from J; junction bases left unmatched: 5. CDR3 sequence reads: CASSGRDRSSYNSPLHF. CDR3 DNA: TGTGCCAGCAGTGGGAGGGACAGGAGCTCCTATAATTCACCCCTCCACTTT.

The chain links TRBV1 to TRBJ2-7. TRBV1 has pseudogene status. The CDR3 extends over 16 amino acids. The CDR3 sequence is CTSSQGGTGRSYEQYF. DNA for the CDR3: TGCACCAGCAGCCAAGGGGGAACGGGCAGGTCCTACGAGCAGTACTTC.

The table lists this clone with a few counts. V and J are TRBV29-1 and TRBJ1-4; perhaps TRBD1 as D (5 bases). Germline loops: CDR1 SQVTM, CDR2 ANQGSEA. V was pared by 2 bases and J by 6 bases, with 7 bases between. There are 12 residues in the CDR3. CDR3: CSVELRDEKLFF. The CDR3 coding sequence is TGCAGCGTTGAACTCAGGGATGAAAAACTGTTTTTT.

This chain links TRBV2 with TRBJ2-5, with 8 bases aligning to TRBD1. The tail of the sequence fits TRBJ2-7 better, so the J call may be wrong. CDR3 size: 16 residues. CDR1 SNHLY and CDR2 FYNNEI come from the germline V gene. The chain's CDR3 is CASSEARDRPPYEQYF. The DNA for the CDR3 is TGTGCCAGCAGTGAAGCGAGGGACAGGCCCCCCTACGAGCAGTACTTC.

The CDR3 coding sequence is TGTGCCAGCAGCCCAAGCTGGACAGGGGATCTTAATTCACCCCTCCACTTT. This sequence encodes CASSPSWTGDLNSPLHF. The chain couples TRBV7-8 to TRBJ1-6, with TRBD1 matching 9 bases. V lost 5 bases and J lost 6; bases outside the gene matches: 11. Germline lookup yields CDR1 SGHVS and CDR2 FQNEAQ. The CDR3 spans 17 residues.

The V call is TRBV5-4, the J call TRBJ2-5; no reliable D call. Germline V gene data show CDR1 as SGHNT and CDR2 as YYREEE (reference sequence). Trimming shortened V by 0 bases and J by 3 bases, and 9 bases separated the two germline ends. This CDR3 has 14 amino acids. CDR3 nucleotide sequence: TGTGCCAGCAGCTTGGCCGTTAGAGAAGAGACCCAGTACTTC. This gives the protein CASSLAVREETQYF.

CDR3 DNA: TGTGCCAGCAGCCCCGGGTTTTATTGGATCCAGTACTTC. Translated: CASSPGFYWIQYF. The V call is TRBV27, the J call TRBJ2-5; D call uncertain. This CDR3 has 13 amino acids. Trimming cost V 6 bases and J 10 bases, with 18 bases left between them. Germline CDR1 is MNHEY and CDR2 is SMNVEV (reference sequence).

The chain has TRBV28 and TRBJ2-6; D unresolved. The germline CDR1 and CDR2 sequences are MDHEN and SYDVKM. Trimming shortened V by 6 bases and J by 1 base, and 7 bases separated the two germline ends. The CDR3 is made up of 14 amino acids. The CDR3 reads CASRVRSGANVLTF. The CDR3 region has the DNA TGTGCCAGCAGGGTTCGATCTGGGGCCAACGTCCTGACTTTC.

This chain joins TRBV6-6 and TRBJ1-2; no reliable D call. The germline V and J ends were trimmed by 6 bases and 3 bases, with 11 bases remaining between them. The CDR3 spans 13 residues. Germline loops: CDR1 MNHNY, CDR2 SVGAGI (reference sequence). The CDR3 region has the DNA TGTGCCAGCAGGTCAGCGTTCGACTATGGCTACACCTTC. Protein sequence: CASRSAFDYGYTF.

The V call is TRBV19, the J call TRBJ1-5, with D possibly TRBD1 on 5 matching bases. The CDR3 runs 13 residues. Trimming removed 3 bases from V and 3 bases from J, with 6 bases in between. CDR1 is LNHDA, CDR2 SQIVND, per germline (reference sequence). CDR3 coding DNA: TGTGCCAGTAGTATGGACACCAATCAGCCCCAGCATTTT. Protein sequence: CASSMDTNQPQHF.

V and J are TRBV7-6 and TRBJ1-3; D unresolved. Germline CDR1 reads SGHVS; CDR2 reads FNYEAQ. The CDR3 runs to 14 residues. The V end was cut by 1 base, the J end by 4 bases, with 8 bases between. CDR3 DNA sequence: TGTGCCAGCAGCTTAGAGGGCCCCGGAAACACCATATATTTT. Amino acids: CASSLEGPGNTIYF.

This clone was seen a single time. The gene calls are TRBV12-5 and TRBJ1-2; 9 nucleotides line up with TRBD1. With V trimmed by 3 bases and J by 5 bases, 1 base remained unmatched. There are 13 residues in the CDR3. From germline, CDR1 is LGHNT and CDR2 FRNRAP. CDR3 protein: CASGLDRGYGYTF. In nucleotides, the CDR3 is TGTGCTAGTGGTTTAGACAGGGGGTATGGCTACACCTTC.

The chain has TRBV6-5 and TRBJ1-2, with 12 nucleotides matching TRBD1. The CDR3 consists of 14 residues. The junction had 10 bases not matched to a gene; V was cut back by 10 bases and J by 7 bases. CDR1 is MNHEY, CDR2 SVGAGI, per germline. This CDR3 is CAIRGTGGPGGYTF. The CDR3 DNA reads TGTGCCATCAGGGGGACAGGGGGCCCAGGTGGCTACACCTTC.

This clone has more than one count but fewer than ten. The V and J genes are TRBV9 and TRBJ2-3, with 15 bases fitting TRBD2. V trimming: 4 bases; J trimming: 6 bases; junction bases outside the gene matches: 9. Per germline, CDR1 SGDLS and CDR2 YYNGEE. The CDR3 runs to 17 residues. The CDR3 loop is CASSTWTSGGASDTQYF. The CDR3 region has the DNA TGTGCCAGCAGCACTTGGACTAGCGGGGGGGCCTCCGATACGCAGTATTTT.

The CDR3 spells CASSQSGIAHSPLHF. CDR3 nucleotide sequence: TGCGCCAGCAGTCAATCAGGGATCGCGCATTCACCCCTCCACTTT. The chain employs TRBV10-2 and TRBJ1-6; a possible D gene is TRBD1 (5 bases). Germline-derived CDR1 and CDR2 are WSHSY and SAAADI. Trimming took 5 bases from V and 8 from J, leaving 16 bases between them. The CDR3 has 15 residues.